This T cell receptor beta chain was profiled in a study of blood T cell repertoires in COVID-19. Clones were read by immunoSEQ multiplex PCR, and TCRdb kept only the in-frame ones, dropping some. The sample records more than 400,000 clones, 90% being singletons. The study counted Cohort 3 donors as recovered given two negative PCRs, clearance, or symptom resolution. The receptor comes from a man younger than 35 who had recovered from COVID-19. Source material: PBMCs or T cells enriched from blood (not recorded which).

The CDR3, as DNA: TGTGCCAGCAGTCGGTCACACGGAGGATCGAACTATGGCTACACCTTC. Encoded protein: CASSRSHGGSNYGYTF. V and J are TRBV27 and TRBJ1-2; D unresolved. The CDR3 is 16 residues long. Trimming stripped 5 bases from V and 2 bases from J, with 18 bases between. Germline V CDR1 and CDR2: MNHEY, SMNVEV (reference sequence).